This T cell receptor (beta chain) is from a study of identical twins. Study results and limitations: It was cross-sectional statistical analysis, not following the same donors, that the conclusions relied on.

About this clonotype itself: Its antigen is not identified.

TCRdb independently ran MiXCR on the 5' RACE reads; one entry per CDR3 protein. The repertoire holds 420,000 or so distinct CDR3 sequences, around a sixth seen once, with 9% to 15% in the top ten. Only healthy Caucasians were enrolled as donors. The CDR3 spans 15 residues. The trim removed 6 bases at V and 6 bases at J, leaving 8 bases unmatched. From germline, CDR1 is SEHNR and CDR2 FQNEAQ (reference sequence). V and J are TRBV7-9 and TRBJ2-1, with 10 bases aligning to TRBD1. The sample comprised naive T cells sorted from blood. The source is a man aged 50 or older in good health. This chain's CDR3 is CASRAGTGAFNEQFF. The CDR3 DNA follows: TGTGCCAGCAGGGCCGGGACAGGGGCTTTCAATGAGCAGTTCTTC.